The following is a T cell receptor (beta chain) sequence with its context. This clone was seen a few times. Its antigen remains undetermined. No much larger clone is present one base from it, and per-base qualities are unavailable. The time point label, as the study defines it: inflamed ileum from the surgical specimen. Adults with ileal or ileocolonic Crohn's disease and an indication for ileocolonic resection were eligible for inclusion. Whole ileal mucosal biopsies were stored frozen at -80°C before DNA extraction. A TRizol-based method was used to extract genomic DNA from the frozen whole biopsies, and the DNA was quantified with a NanoDrop 2000 spectrophotometer. Library preparation employed the immunoSEQ multiplex PCR assay. CDR3 regions were amplified from genomic DNA by Adaptive Biotechnology using a two-step, amplification bias-controlled multiplex PCR. In the first PCR, primers covered every V and J gene segment, and in the second PCR, barcodes and Illumina adapters were added. An Illumina instrument was used to sequence the CDR3 libraries. On the study's bioinformatics: The analysis used both the pipelines supplied by the vendor and custom analysis of the raw data in R/Bioconductor with R version 3.3.0. Clonality, which ranges from 0 to 1, was calculated as the inverse of the normalised Shannon entropy across all productive clones. High-frequency clones were defined as the share of the repertoire taken up by the top 100 clones, keeping only clones that passed a 95% confidence test. The Simpson index measured repertoire diversity, and the Morisita-Horn index measured overlap between samples. The table was pulled from immuneACCESS by TCRdb, which kept in-frame rearrangements only. Such tables lose some clones; where checked, under half of the loss comes from unresolved V genes, and the rest has no known cause. The V and J calls and clone size were taken over from that table, and D and trimming were inferred from the DNA. This sample holds some 2,000 clones; 93% were observed only once. Of the sample, approximately 4% falls within the top ten clones.

The data stem from a study of T cell repertoires in ileal Crohn's disease (dated by TCRdb to between 2018 and 2021). About the investigation overall: The median duration of disease was around 7.3 years, and at the time of surgery 35% to 45% of patients were active smokers. The TCR repertoire was analysed in around 50 patients with Crohn's disease drawn from a prospective multicentre cohort. About 500 nanograms of biopsy DNA per sample were submitted for commercial TCRB immunosequencing. Every patient underwent surgery because of a complication, which was stricturing disease in around 61% of cases and penetrating disease in approximately 40%. Postoperative therapy was given to about half of the patients, with thiopurines administered to ten to eleven patients and anti-TNF agents administered to approximately 17 patients. The study was conducted in parallel with a multicentre cohort built to find predictors of early endoscopic recurrence after ileocolonic resection. A Rutgeerts score above i0 was used to define endoscopic postoperative recurrence. The study sequenced 171 mucosal samples from some 62 patients, taken at several locations on the surgical specimen and at postoperative endoscopy. Biopsies taken from the inflamed portion of the ileum in the surgical resection specimen were designated as M0 samples. Broader findings and caveats from the paper: Compared with CD4 T cells, sorted CD8 T cells held more high-frequency clones, which suggests that the mucosal expansions were mostly CD8. Compared with non-smokers, patients who were active smokers at surgery showed a significantly higher proportion of clonal expansions (about 25% vs 18%, p=0.02). Endoscopic recurrence was found to be associated with higher high-frequency clone percentages at surgery, and recurrence was observed in all patients with clonality above 26.8% (18/57). Only a subgroup of patients, of unstated size, had mucosal CD4 and CD8 T cells sorted and sequenced.

The sequenced sample was ileal tissue. The source is an adult with Crohn's disease.

The CDR3 region has the sequence CTSSLPLLFF. Read as DNA, the sequence is TGCACCAGCAGCCTCCCCTTGCTGTTTTTT. The V gene is TRBV1 and the J gene is TRBJ1-4. TRBV1 is a listed pseudogene. The CDR3, cysteine through phenylalanine, is 10 amino acids long. The entry retains the CDR3 DNA only, 30 bases that are in frame from base 1.